The source of this TCR beta chain is a study of patients and donors after allogeneic stem cell transplantation. TCRdb reprocessed the RT-PCR reads with MiXCR, giving one entry per CDR3 protein. Of about a million distinct CDR3 sequences detected, approximately 19% appear once; the ten largest clones hold roughly 6%. Germline V gene lookup returns CDR1 DFQATT and CDR2 SNEGSKA (reference sequence). This CDR3 spans 16 amino acids. The V end lost 1 base, the J end lost 2 bases, and 16 bases lay between the germline ends. Sequencing was done on a sample of blood, either unsorted or a sorted T cell fraction (not recorded which). The sequence came from a human donor who was either an allogeneic HSCT recipient or a stem cell or donor lymphocyte infusion donor (not recorded which). It is not recorded whose cells these are; they may come from a transplant donor. The chain combines TRBV20-1 with TRBJ2-3, with D tentatively TRBD2 (6 bases). The DNA for the CDR3 is TGCAGTGCTAGAGGAGGGCCAGCGGGCCTCACAGATACGCAGTATTTT. This gives the protein CSARGGPAGLTDTQYF.